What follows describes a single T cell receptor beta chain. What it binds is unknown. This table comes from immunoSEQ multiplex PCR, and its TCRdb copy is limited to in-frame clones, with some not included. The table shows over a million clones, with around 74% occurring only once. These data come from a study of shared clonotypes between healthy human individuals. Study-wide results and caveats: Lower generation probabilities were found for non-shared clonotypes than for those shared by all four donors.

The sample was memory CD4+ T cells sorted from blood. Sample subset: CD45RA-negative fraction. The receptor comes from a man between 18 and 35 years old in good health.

The CDR3 nucleotides read TGTGCCAGCAGGCCAGACAGGGGGTATAACATTCAGTACTTC. Its translation is CASRPDRGYNIQYF. This chain connects TRBV6-5 to TRBJ2-4; 9 nucleotides match TRBD1. The CDR3 is 14 amino acids. Germline V gene sequence: CDR1 MNHEY, CDR2 SVGAGI. After removal of 6 bases from V and 7 bases from J, the junction contained 7 bases not matched to a gene.